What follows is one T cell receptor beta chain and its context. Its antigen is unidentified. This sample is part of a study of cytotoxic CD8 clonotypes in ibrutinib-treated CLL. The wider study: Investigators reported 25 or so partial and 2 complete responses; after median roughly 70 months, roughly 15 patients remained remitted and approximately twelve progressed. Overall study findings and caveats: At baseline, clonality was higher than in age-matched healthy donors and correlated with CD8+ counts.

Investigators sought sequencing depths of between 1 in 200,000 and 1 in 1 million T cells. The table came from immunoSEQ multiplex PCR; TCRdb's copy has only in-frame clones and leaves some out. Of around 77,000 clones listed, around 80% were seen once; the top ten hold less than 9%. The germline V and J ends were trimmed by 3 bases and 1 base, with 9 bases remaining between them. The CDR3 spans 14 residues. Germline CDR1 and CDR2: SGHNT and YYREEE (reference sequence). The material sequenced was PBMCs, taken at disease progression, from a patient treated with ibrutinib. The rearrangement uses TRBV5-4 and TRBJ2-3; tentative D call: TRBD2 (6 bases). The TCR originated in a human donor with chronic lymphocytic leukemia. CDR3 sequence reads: CASSYGSGTDTQYF. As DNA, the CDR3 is TGTGCCAGCAGCTACGGGAGTGGCACAGATACGCAGTATTTT. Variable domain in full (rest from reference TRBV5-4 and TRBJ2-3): ETGVTQSPTHLIKTRGQQVTLRCSSQSGHNTVSWYQQALGQGPQFIFQYYREEENGRGNFPPRFSGLQFPNYSSELNVNALELDDSALYLCASSYGSGTDTQYFGPGTRLTVL.